What follows are 20 T cell receptor beta chains derived from one specimen sequenced in a study of shared clonotypes between healthy human individuals. Here immunoSEQ multiplex PCR was the method, and the copy in TCRdb shows in-frame clones only, minus some. The sample has 2 million to 2.5 million clones, approximately 93% seen once. Sequenced: naive CD4+ T cells from PBMCs. Subset described: CD45RA+ positively selected. These TCRs come from a man younger than 35 in good health. Some clones in this sample may be carry-over from other donors' samples.

The chain couples TRBV5-1 to TRBJ2-2; D is undetermined. This CDR3 contains 16 residues. CDR1 and CDR2 from the germline V gene are SGHRS and YFSETQ. The V end was cut by 4 bases, the J end by 2 bases, with 15 bases between. CDR3 residues: CASSPGSQSNTGELFF. CDR3 bases: TGCGCCAGCAGCCCTGGGTCTCAATCCAACACCGGGGAGCTGTTTTTT.

The rearrangement joins TRBV9 to TRBJ2-7; perhaps TRBD1 as D (7 bases). V lost 4 bases and J lost 7, with 18 bases in between. CDR1 and CDR2 from the germline V gene are SGDLS and YYNGEE. The CDR3 contains 14 residues. The CDR3 sequence: CASSLRQGGREQYF. The CDR3 nucleotides are TGTGCCAGCAGCCTCAGACAGGGAGGAAGGGAGCAGTACTTC.

The chain carries TRBV5-1 and TRBJ2-7, with a tentative D call TRBD1 (5 bases). Germline CDR1 and CDR2: SGHRS and YFSETQ. V was cut by 4 bases and J by 5 bases, with 16 bases left in between. The CDR3 is 14 amino acids. Here the CDR3 reads CASSNDRGSHEQYF. In nucleotides, the CDR3 is TGCGCCAGCAGCAACGATAGGGGTTCCCACGAGCAGTACTTC.

This chain links TRBV5-4 with TRBJ2-3; D is possibly TRBD1 (5 bases). Trimming removed 1 base at V and 4 bases at J, with 13 bases between. The germline gives CDR1 SGHNT, CDR2 YYREEE (reference sequence). The CDR3 extends over 15 amino acids. The CDR3 loop is CASSLPNDRADTQYF. CDR3 nucleotide sequence: TGTGCCAGCAGCTTGCCTAACGACAGAGCAGATACGCAGTATTTT.

The V call is TRBV7-9, the J call TRBJ1-1; 7 nucleotides match TRBD1. This CDR3 spans 14 amino acids. The V gene's germline CDR1 is SEHNR and CDR2 FQNEAQ (reference sequence). J lost 8 bases, V lost 3 bases, and 9 bases had no gene match. CDR3 sequence: CASSFSMSGQEAFF. As DNA, the CDR3 is TGTGCCAGCAGCTTCAGTATGTCGGGACAGGAAGCTTTCTTT.

The V call is TRBV9, the J call TRBJ1-2, with D uncertain. The CDR3 covers 14 residues. Germline CDR1 SGDLS, CDR2 YYNGEE. V dropped 0 bases and J dropped 4 bases, with 10 bases sitting between them. The CDR3 nucleotides are TGTGCCAGCAGCGTAGATGGAGGACCCTATGGCTACACCTTC. Protein product: CASSVDGGPYGYTF.

This chain uses TRBV27 with TRBJ1-2, with unresolved D. This CDR3 has 14 amino acids. Trimming left V 6 bases short and J 0 bases short, with 11 bases between. CDR1 MNHEY and CDR2 SMNVEV come from the germline V gene (reference sequence). The CDR3, as DNA: TGTGCCAGCAGCGCCTACCCCCCTAACTATGGCTACACCTTC. Residues: CASSAYPPNYGYTF.

The V call is TRBV28, the J call TRBJ2-5; tentative D call: TRBD1 (7 bases). CDR1 is MDHEN, CDR2 SYDVKM, per germline. V was trimmed by 6 bases and J by 2 bases, leaving 13 bases between them. There are 14 residues in the CDR3. CDR3 loop: CASSGGGGQETQYF. CDR3 nucleotides: TGTGCCAGCAGCGGAGGGGGCGGGCAAGAGACCCAGTACTTC.

The CDR3 protein is CASSFLGQPNEKLFF. DNA for the CDR3: TGTGCCAGCAGCTTTTTGGGACAGCCTAATGAAAAACTGTTTTTT. The rearrangement links TRBV11-2 to TRBJ1-4; 7 positions agree with TRBD1. The V and J ends lost 3 bases and 3 bases, in that order; junction bases with no gene match: 4. Per the germline V gene, CDR1 is SGHAT and CDR2 is FQNNGV. The CDR3 length is 15 residues.

The chain links TRBV5-1 to TRBJ2-3; D gene unclear. CDR1 and CDR2 from the germline V gene are SGHRS and YFSETQ. CDR3 length equals 13 residues. The V end was cut by 3 bases, the J end by 2 bases, with 7 bases between. CDR3 DNA sequence: TGCGCCAGCAGCTCCTACCCCACAGATACGCAGTATTTT. It encodes CASSSYPTDTQYF.

This clone has more than one count but fewer than ten. This CDR3 reads CASRLSTANTEAFF. In nucleotides, the CDR3 is TGTGCCAGCAGGCTTTCCACGGCGAACACTGAAGCTTTCTTT. The chain is built from TRBV2 and TRBJ1-1, with D unclear. Trimming removed 6 bases from V and 1 base from J, with 12 bases in between. Germline lookup yields CDR1 SNHLY and CDR2 FYNNEI. The CDR3 consists of 14 residues.

The rearrangement uses TRBV7-9 and TRBJ2-7; TRBD2 matches 7 bases. V dropped 1 base and J dropped 5; count of bases not matched to a gene: 11. Germline V gene lookup returns CDR1 SEHNR and CDR2 FQNEAQ (reference sequence). The CDR3 sequence is 16 residues long. In nucleotides, the CDR3 is TGTGCCAGCAGCTTAGTGGGGCGCGGGAGAGTAGACGAGCAGTACTTC. As protein: CASSLVGRGRVDEQYF.

The rearrangement joins TRBV19 to TRBJ1-5; possible D gene TRBD1, 6 bases. The CDR3 has 20 amino acids. V was pared by 5 bases and J by 0 bases, with 26 bases between. Germline CDR1 reads LNHDA; CDR2 reads SQIVND (reference sequence). The CDR3 DNA sequence: TGTGCCAGTAGTTACCTCCCCAGAGGAAGGGGGAAGGATAGCAATCAGCCCCAGCATTTT. Translated: CASSYLPRGRGKDSNQPQHF.

The chain uses TRBV2 and TRBJ2-1; TRBD2 is a possible D gene (5 bases). V was cut by 6 bases and J by 3 bases, with 9 bases left in between. This CDR3 is 13 amino acids long. CDR1 SNHLY and CDR2 FYNNEI come from the germline V gene. CDR3 nucleotides: TGTGCCAGCAGATCGGGATTCTACAATGAGCAGTTCTTC. This encodes CASRSGFYNEQFF.

The chain employs TRBV11-2 and TRBJ1-1; 7 bases are shared with TRBD1. Germline V CDR1 and CDR2: SGHAT, FQNNGV. Trimming took 4 bases from V and 7 from J; bases not matched to a gene: 9. CDR3 length equals 14 residues. In DNA form, the CDR3 reads TGTGCCAGCAGCTCGCTAGGGGGCAGAGGTGAAGCTTTCTTT. It is translated as CASSSLGGRGEAFF.

The V and J genes are TRBV28 and TRBJ2-7; TRBD1 might be the D (6 bases). Between the trimmed V and J ends, which lost 2 bases and 4 bases, there was a span of 15 bases. CDR1 is MDHEN and CDR2 is SYDVKM in the germline V gene. There are 15 residues in the CDR3. The CDR3 sequence is CASSLQAQGKYEQYF. CDR3 sequence (DNA): TGTGCCAGCAGTTTACAGGCCCAGGGGAAATACGAGCAGTACTTC.

CDR3 residues: CASSDGPGPGREKLFF. The CDR3 DNA is TGTGCCAGCAGTGATGGCCCGGGGCCGGGTAGGGAAAAACTGTTTTTT. The chain recombines TRBV27 with TRBJ1-4; D may be TRBD1 (5 bases). Looked up from germline, CDR1 is MNHEY and CDR2 is SMNVEV (reference sequence). Trimming took 5 bases from V and 8 from J, leaving 21 bases between them. The CDR3 is 16 residues long.

This chain links TRBV7-8 with TRBJ1-2; 8 bases agree with TRBD1. Germline V gene sequence: CDR1 SGHVS, CDR2 FQNEAQ. CDR3 size: 13 residues. V was pared by 3 bases and J by 6 bases, with 3 bases of the junction left unmatched. CDR3 region: CASSFGQGDGYTF. The CDR3 DNA sequence: TGTGCCAGCAGCTTCGGACAGGGCGATGGCTACACCTTC.

The V gene is TRBV2, the J gene TRBJ2-3, with a weak D call TRBD1 (5 bases). Germline V CDR1 and CDR2: SNHLY, FYNNEI. The ends were cut back, 3 bases at V and 5 bases at J, with 12 bases in the middle. CDR3 length: 14 residues. The CDR3 nucleotides read TGTGCCAGCAGTGAGGACACGGCGGTAGATACGCAGTATTTT. Translation gives CASSEDTAVDTQYF.

This chain joins TRBV9 and TRBJ2-5; TRBD1 might be the D (5 bases). V lost 2 bases and J lost 1, with 15 bases in between. The CDR3 runs to 16 residues. Germline V CDR1 and CDR2: SGDLS, YYNGEE. Here the CDR3 reads CASSVGRSLVQETQYF. CDR3 coding DNA: TGTGCCAGCAGCGTGGGGCGGTCTCTGGTCCAAGAGACCCAGTACTTC.